This TCR beta chain was profiled in a study of OX40 agonist ivuxolimab in advanced cancers. Some background on the complete study: Ivuxolimab was a fully human IgG2 agonistic monoclonal antibody targeting the costimulatory receptor OX40 (CD134). Intravenous ivuxolimab was administered to patients every 2 weeks at six dose levels: 0.01, 0.1, 0.3, 1.5, 3 and 10 mg/kg. Of the approximately 54 patients in dose escalation, about 20 had hepatocellular carcinoma, around 15 had melanoma, 9 had renal cell carcinoma and 9 had head and neck cancer. In the dose-escalation cohort, 82.7% of patients were male, and the mean age was roughly 60 years, with a range of 23 to 79. Patients were allowed to have had prior anti-PD-1, anti-PD-L1 or anti-CTLA-4 therapy, and approximately 40% of the dose-escalation patients had previously received checkpoint inhibitors. Partial responses were achieved by three dose-escalation patients, of whom one had hepatocellular carcinoma and two had cutaneous melanoma. Peripheral TCRbeta sequencing was intended to test whether TCR sequence diversity was altered and clonal T-cell expansion was caused by ivuxolimab. The paper reports the monotherapy dose-escalation portion (N of about 50 patients) of the phase I ivuxolimab trial.

The paper's findings and limits, for the study overall: Antigen specificity was not determined for the clonally expanded peripheral T cells. Low levels of normalized T-cell clonal expansion were also seen in some patients who did not respond. On average, CD8+ T cells showed more expanded clones than CD4+ T cells after ivuxolimab. At doses of 0.1 to 3.0 mg/kg, clonal expansion of both CD4+ and CD8+ T cells in blood was seen between baseline and week 6. In the 0.1-3.0 mg/kg groups, partial responders had among the lowest normalized peripheral clonal expansion, particularly in CD8+ T cells.

Patients with a history of autoimmune disease or receiving systemic immunosuppression were excluded from the trial. Peripheral blood for TCR sequencing was collected from all dose cohorts at baseline, on cycle 4 day 1, and on cycle 7 day 1. The samples were drawn from a first-in-human, open-label, multicenter phase I dose-escalation trial of ivuxolimab. Adults with locally advanced or metastatic melanoma, renal cell, hepatocellular, or head and neck squamous cell carcinoma were enrolled in the trial. CD4+ and CD8+ T cells were sorted separately from peripheral blood before TCR sequencing. Worth noting for this clone: No cognate antigen has been identified for it. No qualities accompany the bases; no much larger clone lies one base away.

From a lookup of the germline V gene, CDR1 and CDR2 are LGHNA and YSLEER. V is pared back by 1 base and J by 2 bases, with 11 bases lying between the germline termini. From its cysteine to its phenylalanine, the CDR3 spans 15 amino acids. The retained sequence is limited to the CDR3, 45 bases, with the frame set at the first base. For sequencing of the TCRbeta CDR3 region, genomic DNA was extracted from the sorted cells. The immunoSEQ Assay was used to sequence the TCRbeta CDR3 regions. This immuneACCESS table, as held by TCRdb, lists in-frame sequences with V and J called but not all clones. Of the missing ones, under half trace to an unresolved V gene in checked studies; the others have no known cause. The sample contains fewer than 50,000 clones, 88% of them found a single time. 40% to 65% of the sample lies in the top ten.

This sequence uses TRBV4-3 and TRBJ1-1, with the identity of the D gene unclear. This sequence was found in an adult with an advanced solid tumor such as melanoma, head and neck, liver or kidney cancer. The sequences come from CD4+ or CD8+ T cells sorted from blood, collected in a trial of the OX40 agonist ivuxolimab. The CDR3 region has the sequence CASSQATAGNTEAFF. The DNA sequence is as follows: TGCGCCAGCAGCCAAGCCACCGCGGGTAACACTGAAGCTTTCTTT.